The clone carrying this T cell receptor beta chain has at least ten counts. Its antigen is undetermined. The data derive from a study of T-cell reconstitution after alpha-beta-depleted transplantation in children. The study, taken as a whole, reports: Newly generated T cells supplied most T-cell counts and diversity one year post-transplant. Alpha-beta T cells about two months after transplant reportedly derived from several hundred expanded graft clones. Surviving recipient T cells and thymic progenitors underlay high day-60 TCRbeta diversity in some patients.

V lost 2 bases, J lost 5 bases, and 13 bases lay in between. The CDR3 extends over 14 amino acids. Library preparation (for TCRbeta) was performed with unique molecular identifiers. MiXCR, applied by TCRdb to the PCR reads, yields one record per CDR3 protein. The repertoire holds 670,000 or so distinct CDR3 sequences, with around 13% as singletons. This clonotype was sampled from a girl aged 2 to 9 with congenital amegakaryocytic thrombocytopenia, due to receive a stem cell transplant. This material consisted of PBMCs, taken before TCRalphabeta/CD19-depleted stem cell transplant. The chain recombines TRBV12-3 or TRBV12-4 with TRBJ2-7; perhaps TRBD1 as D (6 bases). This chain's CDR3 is CASSLSQGTNEQYF. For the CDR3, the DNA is TGTGCCAGCAGTTTAAGTCAGGGGACCAACGAGCAGTACTTC.